Listed below are T cell receptor beta chains from one sample, sequenced in a study of CD8 T cells in ankylosing spondylitis. MiXCR, run by TCRdb on the 5' RACE reads, gives a single entry per CDR3 protein. Found here are some 8,900 distinct CDR3 sequences, 3.5% to 4.5% of them singletons; the top ten hold 8% to 13%. Sequenced input: blood, either unsorted or a sorted T cell fraction (not recorded which). The receptor set was obtained from a female donor with ankylosing spondylitis or in good health (not recorded which). Each CDR3 is given with its conserved first and last residue. The order of the fields is clone size, J gene, V gene, D gene, CDR3 DNA, CDR3 protein. The D gene is left open where the match is weak. The size field is filled for only some rows; it gives once, few, many or a size class.

many | TRBJ1-3 | TRBV9 | NA | TGTGCCAGCAGCGTAGGCCAGGGTTCTGGAAACACCATATATTTT | CASSVGQGSGNTIYF
medium-sized | TRBJ1-6 | TRBV9 | NA | TGTGCCAGCAGCGTAGGAGGGAATTCACCCCTCCACTTT | CASSVGGNSPLHF
many | TRBJ2-7 | TRBV9 | NA | TGTGCCAGCAGCCCGATTGAGGGCCCCTACGAGCAGTACTTC | CASSPIEGPYEQYF
many | TRBJ2-1 | TRBV9 | NA | TGTGCCAGCAGCGTAGGGAAGTACAATGAGCAGTTCTTC | CASSVGKYNEQFF
NA | TRBJ1-1 | TRBV9 | TRBD1 | TGTGCCAGCAGCGAGGGTGGGACAGGTGAAGCTTTCTTT | CASSEGGTGEAFF
many | TRBJ2-7 | TRBV9 | TRBD1 | TGTGCCAGCAGCGGGACAGGGTCCTACGAGCAGTACTTC | CASSGTGSYEQYF
medium-sized | TRBJ1-2 | TRBV9 | NA | TGTGCCAGCAGCGGTCCTCGGGCGGGCTACACCTTC | CASSGPRAGYTF
many | TRBJ2-2 | TRBV9 | NA | TGTGCCAGCAGCGTATATAAGGACGACACCGGGGAGCTGTTTTTT | CASSVYKDDTGELFF
many | TRBJ1-2 | TRBV9 | NA | TGTGCCAGCAGCGAAGGTTATCGCTTTGGGGGCTACACCTTC | CASSEGYRFGGYTF
many | TRBJ2-4 | TRBV9 | NA | TGTGCCAGCAGCGCGGACAGTTTGGGCAAAAACATTCAGTACTTC | CASSADSLGKNIQYF
many | TRBJ2-1 | TRBV9 | NA | TGTGCCAGCAGCCCCTGGGGCAGGGACAATGAGCAGTTCTTC | CASSPWGRDNEQFF
medium-sized | TRBJ1-3 | TRBV9 | TRBD1 | TGTGCCAGCAGCGTTGGGGCGACAGGGTTTAGAAACACCATATATTTT | CASSVGATGFRNTIYF
many | TRBJ2-7 | TRBV9 | NA | TGTGCCAGCAGCGTAGCTGAGGGGGGATCCTACGAGCAGTACTTC | CASSVAEGGSYEQYF
medium-sized | TRBJ2-5 | TRBV9 | TRBD2 | TGTGCCAGCACCTTAGCGGGGGGGCCTTGGGAGACCCAGTACTTC | CASTLAGGPWETQYF
few | TRBJ2-1 | TRBV9 | TRBD2 | TGTGCCAGCAGCGGTTCTAGCGGGGGGGCCGTTGAGCAGTTCTTC | CASSGSSGGAVEQFF
few | TRBJ2-7 | TRBV9 | TRBD2 | TGTGCCAGCAGCCCGGGGGGGACTTCTACCTACGAGCAGTACTTC | CASSPGGTSTYEQYF
many | TRBJ2-7 | TRBV9 | NA | TGTGCCAGCAGCGTAGGGGGGGCCGGCGGGCAGTACTTC | CASSVGGAGGQYF
medium-sized | TRBJ2-7 | TRBV9 | TRBD1 | TGTGCCAGCTCACCTTTACCTGGGGACAGGGTGTACGAGCAGTACTTC | CASSPLPGDRVYEQYF
few | TRBJ2-1 | TRBV9 | TRBD1 | TGTGCCAGCAGTGACCGGGACAGCTCCTACAATGAGCAGTTCTTC | CASSDRDSSYNEQFF
many | TRBJ2-7 | TRBV9 | NA | TGTGCCAGCAGCGTAAGTGGCCAGGACCACGAGCAGTACTTC | CASSVSGQDHEQYF
medium-sized | TRBJ1-4 | TRBV9 | TRBD1 | TGTGCCAGCAGCTCCGGGGGACAGGGAAGGGAAAAACTGTTTTTT | CASSSGGQGREKLFF
medium-sized | TRBJ1-1 | TRBV9 | NA | TGTGCCAGCAGCGCCGCAAGGAACACTGAAGCTTTCTTT | CASSAARNTEAFF
medium-sized | TRBJ2-7 | TRBV9 | TRBD1 | TGTGCCAGCAGCGTTGCGACAGGGTACTCCTACGAGCAGTACTTC | CASSVATGYSYEQYF
medium-sized | TRBJ2-1 | TRBV9 | NA | TGTGCCAGCAGCGTAGTGGGGAGTAGCTCCTACAATGAGCAGTTCTTC | CASSVVGSSSYNEQFF
many | TRBJ2-7 | TRBV9 | NA | TGTGCCAGCAGCCCACTCGGGGACTTCTCCTACGAGCAGTACTTC | CASSPLGDFSYEQYF
many | TRBJ1-5 | TRBV9 | NA | TGTGCCAGCAGCGTAGGTAGCAATCAGCCCCAGCATTTT | CASSVGSNQPQHF
many | TRBJ1-1 | TRBV9 | NA | TGTGCCAGCAGCCCCCCGGCAGTGCGGCCTGGAGAAGCTTTCTTT | CASSPPAVRPGEAFF
medium-sized | TRBJ1-6 | TRBV9 | TRBD1 | TGTGCCAGCAGCCCAGGGGGGGCTGGCTCACCCCTCCACTTT | CASSPGGAGSPLHF
many | TRBJ2-1 | TRBV9 | NA | TGTGCCAGCAGCTCCAACACCCGCGGGTACAATGAGCAGTTCTTC | CASSSNTRGYNEQFF